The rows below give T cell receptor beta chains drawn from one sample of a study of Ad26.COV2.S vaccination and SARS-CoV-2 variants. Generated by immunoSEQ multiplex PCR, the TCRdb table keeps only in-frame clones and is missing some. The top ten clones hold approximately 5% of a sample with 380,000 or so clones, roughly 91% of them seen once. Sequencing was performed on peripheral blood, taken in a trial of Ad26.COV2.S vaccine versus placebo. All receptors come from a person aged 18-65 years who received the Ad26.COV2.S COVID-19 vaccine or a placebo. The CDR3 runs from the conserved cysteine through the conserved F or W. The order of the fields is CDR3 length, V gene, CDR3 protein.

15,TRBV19,CASSSRGDRADGYTF
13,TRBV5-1,CASSLGTEYGYTF
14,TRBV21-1,CASSKSSGNSPLHF
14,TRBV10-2,CASSDRGSNQPQHF
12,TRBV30,CACSGTVNEQYF
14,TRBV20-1,CSASRLAGGETQYF
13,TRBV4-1,CASSQGSGVSAFF
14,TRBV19,CASSTSGGAGEQFF
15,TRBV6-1,CASSEATGIRNEQFF
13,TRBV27,CASANGEPYEQYF
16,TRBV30,CAWSVWIPSEQETQYF
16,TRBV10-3,CAISETGQRYNSPLHF
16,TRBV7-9,CASSLVDRGFFVEQYF